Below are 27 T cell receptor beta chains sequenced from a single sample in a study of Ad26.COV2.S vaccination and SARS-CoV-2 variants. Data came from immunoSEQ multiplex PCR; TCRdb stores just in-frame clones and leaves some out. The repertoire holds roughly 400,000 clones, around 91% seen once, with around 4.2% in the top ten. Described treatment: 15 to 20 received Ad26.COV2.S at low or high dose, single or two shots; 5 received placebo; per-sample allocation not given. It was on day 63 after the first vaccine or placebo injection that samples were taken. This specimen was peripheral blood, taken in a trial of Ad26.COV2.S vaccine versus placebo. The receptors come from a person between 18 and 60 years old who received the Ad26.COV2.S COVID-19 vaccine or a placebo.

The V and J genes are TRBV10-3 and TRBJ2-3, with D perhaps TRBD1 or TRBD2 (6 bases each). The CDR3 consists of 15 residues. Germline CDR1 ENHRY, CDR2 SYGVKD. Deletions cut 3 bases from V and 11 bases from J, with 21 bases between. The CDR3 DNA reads TGTGCCATCAGTGAAAGACCCGGGACACCGGAGGGGCAGTATTTT. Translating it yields CAISERPGTPEGQYF.

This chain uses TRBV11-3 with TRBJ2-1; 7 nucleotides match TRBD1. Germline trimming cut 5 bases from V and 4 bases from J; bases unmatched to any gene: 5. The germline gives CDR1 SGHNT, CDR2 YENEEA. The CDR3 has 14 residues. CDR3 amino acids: CASSRGPRYNEQFF. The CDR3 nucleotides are TGTGCCAGCAGCAGGGGGCCCCGATACAATGAGCAGTTCTTC.

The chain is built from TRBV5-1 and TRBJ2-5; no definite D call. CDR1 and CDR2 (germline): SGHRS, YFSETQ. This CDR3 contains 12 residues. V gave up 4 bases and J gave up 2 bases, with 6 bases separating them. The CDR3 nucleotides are TGCGCCAGCAGCCCACAACAAGAGACCCAGTACTTC. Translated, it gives CASSPQQETQYF.

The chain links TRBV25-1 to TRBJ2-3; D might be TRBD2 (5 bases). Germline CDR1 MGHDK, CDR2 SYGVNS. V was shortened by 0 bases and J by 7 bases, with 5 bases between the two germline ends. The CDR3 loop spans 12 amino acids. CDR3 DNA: TGTGCCAGCAGTGAATACGGGAATACGCAGTATTTT. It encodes CASSEYGNTQYF.

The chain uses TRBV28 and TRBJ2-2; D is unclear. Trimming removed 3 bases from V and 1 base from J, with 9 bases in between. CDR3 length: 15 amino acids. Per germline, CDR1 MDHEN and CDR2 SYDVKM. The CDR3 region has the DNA TGTGCCAGCAGTTTTAGCAGGCGGAACACCGGGGAGCTGTTTTTT. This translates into CASSFSRRNTGELFF.

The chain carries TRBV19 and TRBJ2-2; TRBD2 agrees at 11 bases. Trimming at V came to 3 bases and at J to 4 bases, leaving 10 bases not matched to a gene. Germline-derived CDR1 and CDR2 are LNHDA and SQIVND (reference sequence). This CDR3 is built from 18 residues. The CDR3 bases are TGTGCCAGTAGTATCCGGACGGGACTAGCGGACCGCACCGGGGAGCTGTTTTTT. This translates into CASSIRTGLADRTGELFF.

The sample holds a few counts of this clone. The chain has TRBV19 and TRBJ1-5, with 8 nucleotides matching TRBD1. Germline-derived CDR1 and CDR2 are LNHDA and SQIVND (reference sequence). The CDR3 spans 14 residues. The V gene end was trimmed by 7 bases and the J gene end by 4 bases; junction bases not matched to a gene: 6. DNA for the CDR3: TGTGCCAGTATGAGACAGGGGCCTAATCAGCCCCAGCATTTT. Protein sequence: CASMRQGPNQPQHF. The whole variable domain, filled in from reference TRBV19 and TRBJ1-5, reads DGGITQSPKYLFRKEGQNVTLSCEQNLNHDAMYWYRQDPGQGLRLIYYSQIVNDFQKGDIAEGYSVSREKKESFPLTVTSAQKNPTAFYLCASMRQGPNQPQHFGDGTRLSIL.

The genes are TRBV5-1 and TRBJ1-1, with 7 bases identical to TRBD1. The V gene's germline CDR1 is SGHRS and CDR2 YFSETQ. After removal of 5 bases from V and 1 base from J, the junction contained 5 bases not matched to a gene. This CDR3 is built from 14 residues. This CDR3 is CASRLRTGNTEAFF. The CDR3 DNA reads TGCGCCAGCAGGTTACGGACAGGGAACACTGAAGCTTTCTTT.

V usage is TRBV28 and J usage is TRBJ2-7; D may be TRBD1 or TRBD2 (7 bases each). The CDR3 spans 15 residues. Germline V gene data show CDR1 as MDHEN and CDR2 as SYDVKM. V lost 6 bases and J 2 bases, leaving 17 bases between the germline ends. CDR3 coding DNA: TGTGCCAGCAGATCAGGGGGAGGGGCCACCTACGAGCAGTACTTC. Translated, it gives CASRSGGGATYEQYF.

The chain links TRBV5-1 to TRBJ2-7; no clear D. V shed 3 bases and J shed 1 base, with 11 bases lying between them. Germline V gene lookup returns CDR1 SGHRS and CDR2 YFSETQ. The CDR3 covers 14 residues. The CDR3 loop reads CASSSSPGSYEQYF. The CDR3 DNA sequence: TGCGCCAGCAGCTCGTCCCCCGGGTCCTACGAGCAGTACTTC. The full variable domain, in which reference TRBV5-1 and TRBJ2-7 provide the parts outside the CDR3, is KAGVTQTPRYLIKTRGQQVTLSCSPISGHRSVSWYQQTPGQGLQFLFEYFSETQRNKGNFPGRFSGRQFSNSRSEMNVSTLELGDSALYLCASSSSPGSYEQYFGPGTRLTVT.

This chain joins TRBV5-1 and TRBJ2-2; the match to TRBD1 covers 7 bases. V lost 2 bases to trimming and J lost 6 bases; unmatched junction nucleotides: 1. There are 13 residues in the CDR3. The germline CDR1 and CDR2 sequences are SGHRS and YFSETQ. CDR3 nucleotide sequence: TGCGCCAGCAGCTTACAGGGGCCCGGGGAGCTGTTTTTT. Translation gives CASSLQGPGELFF.

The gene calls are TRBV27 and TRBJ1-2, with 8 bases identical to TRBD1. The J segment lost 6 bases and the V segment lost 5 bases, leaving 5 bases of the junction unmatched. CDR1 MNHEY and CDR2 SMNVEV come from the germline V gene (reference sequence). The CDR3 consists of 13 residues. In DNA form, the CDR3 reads TGTGCCAGCAGTCCGGGACAGGTTAATGGCTACACCTTC. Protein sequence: CASSPGQVNGYTF.

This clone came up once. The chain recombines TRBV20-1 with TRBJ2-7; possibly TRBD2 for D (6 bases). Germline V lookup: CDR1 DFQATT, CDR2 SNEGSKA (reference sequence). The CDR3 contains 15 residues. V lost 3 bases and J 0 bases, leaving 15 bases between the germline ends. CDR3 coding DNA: TGCAGTGCTAGTTCTCCGGGGACTGTCTCCTACGAGCAGTACTTC. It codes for CSASSPGTVSYEQYF.

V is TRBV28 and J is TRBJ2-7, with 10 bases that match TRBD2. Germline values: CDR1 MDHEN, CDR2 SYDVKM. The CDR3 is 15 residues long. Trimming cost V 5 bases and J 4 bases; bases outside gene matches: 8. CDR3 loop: CASSPQLAGSYEQYF. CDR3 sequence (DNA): TGTGCCAGCAGTCCGCAACTAGCGGGATCATACGAGCAGTACTTC.

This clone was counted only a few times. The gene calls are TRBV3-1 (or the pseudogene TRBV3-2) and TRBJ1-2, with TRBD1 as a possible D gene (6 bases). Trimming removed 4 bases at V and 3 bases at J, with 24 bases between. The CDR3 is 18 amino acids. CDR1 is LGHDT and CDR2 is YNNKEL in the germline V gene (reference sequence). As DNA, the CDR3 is TGTGCCAGCAGCCCTTACTCTGTGAGGGGGAGAGAGCACTATGGCTACACCTTC. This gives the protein CASSPYSVRGREHYGYTF.

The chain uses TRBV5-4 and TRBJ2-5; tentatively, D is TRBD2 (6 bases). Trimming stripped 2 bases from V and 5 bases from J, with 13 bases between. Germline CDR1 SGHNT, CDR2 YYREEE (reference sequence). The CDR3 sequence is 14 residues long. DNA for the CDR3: TGTGCCAGCAGCTTTCTGGCGGAGGGTGAGACCCAGTACTTC. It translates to CASSFLAEGETQYF.

CDR3 in amino acids: CASSKGKVDRDRTLEQYF. In DNA form, the CDR3 reads TGTGCCAGCAGCAAAGGAAAAGTCGACCGGGACAGAACTCTCGAGCAGTACTTC. This chain uses TRBV21-1 with TRBJ2-7; TRBD1, the D gene given by the table, was not confirmed from the DNA. TRBV21-1 is a listed pseudogene. CDR3 length: 18 residues.

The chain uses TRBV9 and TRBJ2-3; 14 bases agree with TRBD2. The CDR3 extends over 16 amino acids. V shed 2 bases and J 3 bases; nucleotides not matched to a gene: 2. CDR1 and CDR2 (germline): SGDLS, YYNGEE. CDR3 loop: CASSVGTSGRTDTQYF. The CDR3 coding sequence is TGTGCCAGCAGCGTCGGGACTAGCGGGAGAACAGATACGCAGTATTTT.

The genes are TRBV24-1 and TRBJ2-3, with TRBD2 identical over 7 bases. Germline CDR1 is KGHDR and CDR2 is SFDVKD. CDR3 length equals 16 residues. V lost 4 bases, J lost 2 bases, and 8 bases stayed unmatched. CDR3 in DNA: TGTGCCACCAGTGAACCCCAGCGGGACGCCACAGATACGCAGTATTTT. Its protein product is CATSEPQRDATDTQYF.

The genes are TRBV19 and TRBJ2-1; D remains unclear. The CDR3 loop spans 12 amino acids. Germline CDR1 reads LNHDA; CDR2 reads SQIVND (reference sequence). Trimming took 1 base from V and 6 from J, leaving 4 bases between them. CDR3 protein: CASSIASNEQFF. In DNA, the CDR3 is TGTGCCAGTAGTATAGCCAGCAATGAGCAGTTCTTC.

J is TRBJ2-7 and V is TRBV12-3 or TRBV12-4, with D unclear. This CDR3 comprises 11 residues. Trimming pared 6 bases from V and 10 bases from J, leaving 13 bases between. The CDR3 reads CASSLTEVQYF. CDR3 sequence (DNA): TGTGCCAGCAGCTTAACCGAGGTCCAGTACTTC.

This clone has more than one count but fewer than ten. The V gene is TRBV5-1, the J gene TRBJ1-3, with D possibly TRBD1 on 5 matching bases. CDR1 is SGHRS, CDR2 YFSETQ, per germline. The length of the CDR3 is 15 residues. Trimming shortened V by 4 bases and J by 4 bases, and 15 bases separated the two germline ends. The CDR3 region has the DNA TGCGCCAGCAGCCAGTCGGGACGGAGCGGAAACACCATATATTTT. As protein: CASSQSGRSGNTIYF.

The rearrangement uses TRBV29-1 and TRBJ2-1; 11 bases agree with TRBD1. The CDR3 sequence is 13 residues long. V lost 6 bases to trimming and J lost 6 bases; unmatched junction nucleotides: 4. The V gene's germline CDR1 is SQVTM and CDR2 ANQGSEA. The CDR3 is CSVEGTGGNEQFF. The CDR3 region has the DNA TGCAGCGTGGAGGGGACAGGGGGCAATGAGCAGTTCTTC.

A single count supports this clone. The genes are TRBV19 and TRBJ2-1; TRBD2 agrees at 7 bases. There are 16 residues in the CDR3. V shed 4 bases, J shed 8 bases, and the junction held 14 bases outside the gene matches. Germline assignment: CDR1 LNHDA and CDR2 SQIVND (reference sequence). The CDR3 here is CASSTRRRLAVHEQFF. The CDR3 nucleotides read TGTGCCAGTAGTACCCGCCGCAGACTAGCCGTCCATGAGCAGTTCTTC.

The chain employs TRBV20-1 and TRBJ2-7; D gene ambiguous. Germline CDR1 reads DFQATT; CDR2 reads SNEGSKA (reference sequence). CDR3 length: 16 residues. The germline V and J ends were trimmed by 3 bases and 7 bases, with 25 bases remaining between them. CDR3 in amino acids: CSASLPLHGSGWEQYF. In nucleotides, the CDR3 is TGCAGTGCTAGTCTCCCCCTTCACGGGTCAGGATGGGAGCAGTACTTC.

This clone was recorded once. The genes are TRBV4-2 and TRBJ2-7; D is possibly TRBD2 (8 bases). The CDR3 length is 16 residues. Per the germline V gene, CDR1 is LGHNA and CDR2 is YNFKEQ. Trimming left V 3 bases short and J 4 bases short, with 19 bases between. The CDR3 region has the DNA TGTGCCAGCAGCCAGCAACAGGGGACTAGGGGATACGAGCAGTACTTC. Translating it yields CASSQQQGTRGYEQYF.

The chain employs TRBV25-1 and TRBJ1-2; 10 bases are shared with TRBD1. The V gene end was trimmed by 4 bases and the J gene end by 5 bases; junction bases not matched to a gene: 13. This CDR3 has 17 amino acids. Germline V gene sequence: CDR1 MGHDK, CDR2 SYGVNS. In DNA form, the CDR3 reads TGTGCCAGCAGTGGACGACAGGGGGCAATGTATGAATATGGCTACACCTTC. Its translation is CASSGRQGAMYEYGYTF.